This T cell receptor beta chain is drawn from a study of blood T cell repertoires in COVID-19. The protocol was immunoSEQ multiplex PCR, while the TCRdb copy is restricted to in-frame clones and leaves out a portion. The sample lists some 220,000 clones, 80% to 90% occurring once. V dropped 0 bases and J dropped 2 bases, with 22 bases sitting between them. This CDR3 contains 19 residues. Germline assignment: CDR1 SNHLY and CDR2 FYNNEI. This clone was counted a few times. The chain has TRBV2 and TRBJ1-2; D ambiguous. Sequences were obtained from peripheral blood. This clonotype was obtained from a man between 45 and 60 years old who had recovered from COVID-19. CDR3 residues: CASSEAGYRGQQENYGYTF. The DNA for the CDR3 is TGTGCCAGCAGTGAAGCGGGATATCGAGGGCAGCAAGAGAACTATGGCTACACCTTC.